This record covers a single TCR beta chain. Its target is not known. Germline V gene lookup returns CDR1 SGHDN and CDR2 FVKESK. The CDR3 has 15 residues. V lost 1 base and J 6 bases, leaving 12 bases between the germline ends. These data belong to a study of T cell repertoires in cytomegalovirus infection. Study background: Carrying CMV and the relevant HLA type showed in public TCR beta signatures. Study-wide points: Accumulated public TCR beta family frequency recognized individuals carrying CMV together with the relevant HLA. Predominance within the ex vivo response was attributable to HLA-C-restricted CMV-specific TCR beta clonotypes.

TCRdb processed the reads anew with MiXCR; each CDR3 protein has one entry. The sample carries a few hundred thousand distinct CDR3 sequences, more than 8% recorded once. Sequencing used PBMCs. The chain links TRBV14 to TRBJ1-4; maybe TRBD1 (6 bases). The receptor was isolated from a human donor in good health (CMV status not recorded). Some clones in this sample may be carry-over from other donors' samples. The CDR3 DNA is TGTGCCAGCAGCCAAGCTGGGGGGCTGTATGAAAAACTGTTTTTT. It codes for CASSQAGGLYEKLFF.